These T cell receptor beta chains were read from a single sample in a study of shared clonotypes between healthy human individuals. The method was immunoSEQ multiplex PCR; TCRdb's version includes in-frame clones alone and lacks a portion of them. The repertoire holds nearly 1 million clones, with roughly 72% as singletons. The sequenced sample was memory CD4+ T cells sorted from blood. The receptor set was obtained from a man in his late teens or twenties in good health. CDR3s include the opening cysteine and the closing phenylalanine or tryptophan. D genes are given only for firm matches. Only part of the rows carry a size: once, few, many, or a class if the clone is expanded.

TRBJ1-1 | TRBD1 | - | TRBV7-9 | CASSFWDRGGEAFF | TGTGCCAGCAGCTTCTGGGACAGGGGCGGTGAAGCTTTCTTT
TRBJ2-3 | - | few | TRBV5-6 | CASSRRAPGGDTQYF | TGTGCCAGCAGCCGGAGGGCACCCGGGGGAGATACGCAGTATTTT
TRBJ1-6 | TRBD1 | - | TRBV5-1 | CASSLGDRYNSPLHF | TGCGCCAGCAGCTTGGGGGACAGATATAATTCACCCCTCCACTTT
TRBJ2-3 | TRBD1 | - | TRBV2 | CASSTRQGSTDTQYF | TGTGCCAGCAGTACCCGACAGGGGAGCACAGATACGCAGTATTTT
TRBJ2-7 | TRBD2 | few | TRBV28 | CASIGGGPGEQYF | TGTGCCAGCATCGGCGGGGGGCCGGGCGAGCAGTACTTC
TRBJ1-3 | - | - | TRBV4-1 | CASSQDLGSGNTIYF | TGCGCCAGCAGCCAAGACTTAGGCTCTGGAAACACCATATATTTT
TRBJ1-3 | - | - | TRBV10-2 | CASSADRRSGNTIYF | TGCGCCAGCAGTGCCGACCGAAGGTCTGGAAACACCATATATTTT
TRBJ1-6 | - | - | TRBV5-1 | CASSPKTVTYNSPLHF | TGCGCCAGCAGCCCAAAGACAGTTACCTATAATTCACCCCTCCACTTT
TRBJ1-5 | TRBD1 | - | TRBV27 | CASSFGQGNQPQHF | TGTGCCAGCAGTTTTGGACAGGGCAATCAGCCCCAGCATTTT
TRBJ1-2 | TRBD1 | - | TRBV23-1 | CASSQLDRGNYGYTF | TGCGCCAGCAGTCAATTGGACAGGGGGAACTATGGCTACACCTTC
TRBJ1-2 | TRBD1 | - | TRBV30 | CAWGRDSGYTF | TGTGCCTGGGGAAGGGACAGTGGCTACACCTTC
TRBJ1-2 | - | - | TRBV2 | CASRDRNYGYTF | TGTGCCAGCAGGGACCGGAACTATGGCTACACCTTC
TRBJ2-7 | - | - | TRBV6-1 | CASGGAAYEQYF | TGTGCCAGCGGCGGGGCGGCCTACGAGCAGTACTTC
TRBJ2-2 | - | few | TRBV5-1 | CASSLIGGATGELFF | TGCGCCAGCAGCTTGATCGGTGGTGCGACCGGGGAGCTGTTTTTT
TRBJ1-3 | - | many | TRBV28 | CASSLSGPEATIYF | TGTGCCAGCAGTTTATCAGGCCCCGAGGCCACCATATATTTT
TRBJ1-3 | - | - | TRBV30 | CAWSGTSGNTIYF | TGTGCCTGGAGTGGGACCTCTGGAAACACCATATATTTT
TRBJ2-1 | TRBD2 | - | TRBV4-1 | CASSHSGTSGRGGSYNEQFF | TGCGCCAGCAGCCACTCCGGGACTAGCGGGAGGGGGGGGTCCTACAATGAGCAGTTCTTC
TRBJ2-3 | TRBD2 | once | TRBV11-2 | CASRQRGLAGDISTDTQYF | TGTGCCAGCAGGCAGCGAGGGCTAGCGGGGGATATTAGCACAGATACGCAGTATTTT
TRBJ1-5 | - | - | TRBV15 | CATARYGSNQPQHF | TGTGCCACCGCGCGCTACGGTAGCAATCAGCCCCAGCATTTT
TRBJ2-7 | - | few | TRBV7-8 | CASSPAGVYEQYF | TGTGCCAGCAGCCCCGCCGGCGTCTACGAGCAGTACTTC
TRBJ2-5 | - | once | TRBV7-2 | CASSLETAAAQYF | TGTGCCAGCAGCCTCGAGACAGCAGCGGCCCAGTACTTC
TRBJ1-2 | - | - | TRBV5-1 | CASSLGAAYGHTF | TGCGCCAGCAGCTTGGGGGCAGCTTATGGCCACACCTTC
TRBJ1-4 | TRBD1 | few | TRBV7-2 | CASSPGQGKSGVAKLFF | TGTGCCAGCAGCCCCGGACAGGGGAAGTCTGGGGTTGCGAAACTGTTTTTT
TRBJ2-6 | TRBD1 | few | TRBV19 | CASSNRGQGANVLTF | TGTGCCAGTAGTAACAGGGGCCAAGGGGCCAACGTCCTGACTTTC
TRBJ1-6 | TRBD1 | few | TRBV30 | CAGSPKSTGGGSPLHF | TGTGCCGGGAGCCCTAAATCGACAGGGGGCGGATCACCCCTCCACTTT
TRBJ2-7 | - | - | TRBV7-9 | CASSLSRTAPYF | TGTGCCAGCAGCTTATCCAGGACCGCACCGTACTTC
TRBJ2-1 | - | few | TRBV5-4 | CASSLVLRGYNEQFF | TGTGCCAGCAGCTTGGTGTTAAGGGGCTACAATGAGCAGTTCTTC
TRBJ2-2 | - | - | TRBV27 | CASSFQGITGELFF | TGTGCCAGCAGTTTTCAGGGTATCACCGGGGAGCTGTTTTTT
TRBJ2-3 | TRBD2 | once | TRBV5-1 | CASSAGEGDTQYF | TGCGCCAGCAGCGCGGGGGAGGGAGATACGCAGTATTTT
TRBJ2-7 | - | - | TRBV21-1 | CASTLAGRCYEQYF | TGTGCCAGCACTCTCGCGGGGCGTTGCTACGAGCAGTACTTC
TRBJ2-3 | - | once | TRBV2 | CASSETGARTDTQYF | TGTGCCAGCAGTGAAACGGGGGCGCGCACAGATACGCAGTATTTT
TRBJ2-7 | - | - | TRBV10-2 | CASRGDTPYEQYF | TGCGCCAGCAGGGGGGACACTCCCTACGAGCAGTACTTC
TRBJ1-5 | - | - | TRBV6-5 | CASSYDGEEPQHF | TGTGCCAGCAGTTACGACGGAGAAGAGCCCCAGCATTTT
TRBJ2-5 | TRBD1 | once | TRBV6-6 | CASSRGTGVGLETQYF | TGTGCCAGCAGCCGGGGGACAGGGGTTGGATTGGAGACCCAGTACTTC